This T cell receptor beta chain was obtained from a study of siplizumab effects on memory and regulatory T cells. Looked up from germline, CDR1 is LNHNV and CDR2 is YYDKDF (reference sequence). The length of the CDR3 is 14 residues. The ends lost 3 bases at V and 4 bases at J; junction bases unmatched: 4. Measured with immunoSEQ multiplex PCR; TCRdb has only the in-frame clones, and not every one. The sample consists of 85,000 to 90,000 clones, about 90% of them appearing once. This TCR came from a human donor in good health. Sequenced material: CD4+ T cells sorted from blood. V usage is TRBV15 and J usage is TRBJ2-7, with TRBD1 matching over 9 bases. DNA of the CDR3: TGTGCCACCAGCAGCGACGGACAGGGGTACGAGCAGTACTTC. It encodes CATSSDGQGYEQYF.